The entry below gives a single T cell receptor (beta chain) sequence along with its context. The entry originates in a study of blood T cell repertoires in COVID-19. As for the study in general: Acute and convalescent COVID-19 specimens originated in the United States, Italy and Spain. Sample material is recorded as cDNA or gDNA derived from T cells, B-cell-depleted T cells, or PBMCs.

The CDR3 spans 12 residues. V was trimmed by 6 bases and J by 8 bases, leaving 10 bases between them. Per the germline V gene, CDR1 is SGHTA and CDR2 is FQGNSA. Patients of the Seattle cohort, enrolled during active infection, were followed longitudinally. Authors' processing steps: Amplification with reference gene primers provided the estimates of nucleated cell counts. The assay was immunoSEQ multiplex PCR, and TCRdb's table has in-frame clones only and misses some. From that table come the V and J calls and clone size; the DNA was used to work out D and trimming. This sample has some 49,000 clones, with 81% found just once.

The rearrangement joins TRBV7-2 to TRBJ1-4; maybe TRBD1 (6 bases). Sequenced: peripheral blood. The receptor's source is a woman older than 75 with COVID-19, enrolled during active disease. DNA for the CDR3: TGTGCCAGCAGGACCGGGACAGAAAAACTGTTTTTT. The encoded protein is CASRTGTEKLFF.